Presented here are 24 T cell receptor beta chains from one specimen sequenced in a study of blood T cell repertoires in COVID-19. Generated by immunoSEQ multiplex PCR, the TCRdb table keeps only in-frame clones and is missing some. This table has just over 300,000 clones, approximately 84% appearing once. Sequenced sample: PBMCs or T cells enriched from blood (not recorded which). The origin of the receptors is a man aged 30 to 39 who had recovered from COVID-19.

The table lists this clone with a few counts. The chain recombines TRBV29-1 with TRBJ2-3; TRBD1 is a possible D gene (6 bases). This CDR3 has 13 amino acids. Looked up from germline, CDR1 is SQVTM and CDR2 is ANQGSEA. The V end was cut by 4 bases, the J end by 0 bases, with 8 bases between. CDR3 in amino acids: CSVAGDSTDTQYF. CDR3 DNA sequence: TGCAGCGTTGCAGGGGATAGCACAGATACGCAGTATTTT.

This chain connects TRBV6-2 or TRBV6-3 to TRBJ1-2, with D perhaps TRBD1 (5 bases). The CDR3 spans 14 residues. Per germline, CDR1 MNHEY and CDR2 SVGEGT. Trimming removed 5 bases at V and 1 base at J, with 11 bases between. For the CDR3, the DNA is TGTGCCAGCAGTCGATCGGGGGGTAACTATGGCTACACCTTC. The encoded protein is CASSRSGGNYGYTF.

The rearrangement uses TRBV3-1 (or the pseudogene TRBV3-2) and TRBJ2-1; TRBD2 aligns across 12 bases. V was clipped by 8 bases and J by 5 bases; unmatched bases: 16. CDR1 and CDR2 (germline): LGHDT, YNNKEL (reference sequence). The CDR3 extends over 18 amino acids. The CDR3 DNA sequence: TGTGCCAGCGTGTCTGGCACGTCCCTAGCGGGAGGGCACAATGAGCAGTTCTTC. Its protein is CASVSGTSLAGGHNEQFF.

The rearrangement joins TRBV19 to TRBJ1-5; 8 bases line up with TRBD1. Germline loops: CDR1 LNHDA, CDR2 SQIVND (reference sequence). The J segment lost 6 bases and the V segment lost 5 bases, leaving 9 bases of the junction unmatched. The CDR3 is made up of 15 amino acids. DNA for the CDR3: TGTGCCAGTAGTTACCCCGGGACAGGAATTCAGCCCCAGCATTTT. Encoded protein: CASSYPGTGIQPQHF.

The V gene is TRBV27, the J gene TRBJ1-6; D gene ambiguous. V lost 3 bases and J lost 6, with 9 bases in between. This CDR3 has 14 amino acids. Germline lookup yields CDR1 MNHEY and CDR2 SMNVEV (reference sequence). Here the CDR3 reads CASSFLEGNSPLHF. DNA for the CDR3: TGTGCCAGCAGTTTTTTGGAGGGTAATTCACCCCTCCACTTT.

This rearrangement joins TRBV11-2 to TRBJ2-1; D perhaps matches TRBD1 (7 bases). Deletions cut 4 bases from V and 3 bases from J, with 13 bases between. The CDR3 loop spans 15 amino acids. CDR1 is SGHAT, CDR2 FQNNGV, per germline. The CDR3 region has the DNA TGTGCCAGCAGCTCGCAGGGGGGAGGCTACAATGAGCAGTTCTTC. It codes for CASSSQGGGYNEQFF. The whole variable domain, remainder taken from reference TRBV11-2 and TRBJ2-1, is EAGVAQSPRYKIIEKRQSVAFWCNPISGHATLYWYQQILGQGPKLLIQFQNNGVVDDSQLPKDRFSAERLKGVDSTLKIQPAKLEDSAVYLCASSSQGGGYNEQFFGPGTRLTVL.

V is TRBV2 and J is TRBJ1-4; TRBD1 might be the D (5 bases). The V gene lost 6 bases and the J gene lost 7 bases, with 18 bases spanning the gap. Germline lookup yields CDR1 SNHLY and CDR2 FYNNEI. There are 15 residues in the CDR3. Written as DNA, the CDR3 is TGTGCCAGCAGCGAAAACAGGTCCCCTGGTGAAAAACTGTTTTTT. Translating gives CASSENRSPGEKLFF. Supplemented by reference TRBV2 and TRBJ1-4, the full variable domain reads EPEVTQTPSHQVTQMGQEVILRCVPISNHLYFYWYRQILGQKVEFLVSFYNNEISEKSEIFDDQFSVERPDGSNFTLKIRSTKLEDSAMYFCASSENRSPGEKLFFGSGTQLSVL.

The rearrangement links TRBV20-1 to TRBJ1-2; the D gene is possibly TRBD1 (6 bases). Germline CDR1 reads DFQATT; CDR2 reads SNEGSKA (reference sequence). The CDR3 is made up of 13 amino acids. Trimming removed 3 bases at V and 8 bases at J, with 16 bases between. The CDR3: CSASIQGFPGYTF. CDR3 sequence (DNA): TGCAGTGCTAGTATACAGGGATTCCCGGGCTACACCTTC.

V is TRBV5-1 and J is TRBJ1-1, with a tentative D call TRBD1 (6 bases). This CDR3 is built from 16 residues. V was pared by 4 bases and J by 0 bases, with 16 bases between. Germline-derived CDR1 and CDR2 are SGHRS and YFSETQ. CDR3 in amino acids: CASSKQGPLVNTEAFF. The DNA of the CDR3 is TGCGCCAGCAGCAAACAGGGCCCGTTGGTGAACACTGAAGCTTTCTTT.

This CDR3 is CAWRFSGRSPEQYF. Here the CDR3 DNA reads TGTGCCTGGAGGTTCTCAGGGCGGAGCCCCGAGCAGTACTTC. The chain carries TRBV30 and TRBJ2-7; D is perhaps TRBD1 (5 bases). Germline CDR1 GTSNPN, CDR2 SVGIG (reference sequence). This CDR3 is 14 amino acids long. Trimming took 3 bases from V and 6 from J, leaving 18 bases between them.

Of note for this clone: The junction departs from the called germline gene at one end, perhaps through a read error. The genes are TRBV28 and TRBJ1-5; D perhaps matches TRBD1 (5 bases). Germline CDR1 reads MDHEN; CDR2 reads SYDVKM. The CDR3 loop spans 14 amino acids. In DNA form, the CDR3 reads TGTGCCAGCATCCTGGGGCAGGGCAAACAGCCCCAGCATTTT. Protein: CASILGQGKQPQHF.

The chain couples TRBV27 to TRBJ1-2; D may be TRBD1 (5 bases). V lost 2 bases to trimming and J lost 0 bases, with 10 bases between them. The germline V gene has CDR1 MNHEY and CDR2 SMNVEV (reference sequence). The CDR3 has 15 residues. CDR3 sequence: CASSLVGGSNYGYTF. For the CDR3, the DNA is TGTGCCAGCAGTTTAGTCGGGGGTTCTAACTATGGCTACACCTTC.

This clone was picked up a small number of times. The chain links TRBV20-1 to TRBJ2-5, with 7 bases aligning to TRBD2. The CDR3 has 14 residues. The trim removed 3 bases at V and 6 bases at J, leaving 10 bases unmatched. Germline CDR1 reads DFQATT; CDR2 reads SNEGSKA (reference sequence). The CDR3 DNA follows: TGCAGTGCTAGTGGGGCGGGAGAAGGGAAGACCCAGTACTTC. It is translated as CSASGAGEGKTQYF.

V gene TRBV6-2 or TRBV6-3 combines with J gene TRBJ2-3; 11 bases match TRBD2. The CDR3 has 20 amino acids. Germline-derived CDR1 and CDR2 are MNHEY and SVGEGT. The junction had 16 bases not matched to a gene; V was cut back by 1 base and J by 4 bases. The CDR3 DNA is TGTGCCAGCAGTTACTTCGGGAGAGATCCTAGCGGGAGGCGGGCAGATACGCAGTATTTT. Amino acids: CASSYFGRDPSGRRADTQYF.

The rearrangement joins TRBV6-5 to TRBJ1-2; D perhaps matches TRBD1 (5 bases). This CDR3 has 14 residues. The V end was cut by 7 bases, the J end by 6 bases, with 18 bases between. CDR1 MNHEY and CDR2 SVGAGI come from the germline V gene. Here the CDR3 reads CASTSAGKGDGYTF. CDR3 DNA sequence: TGTGCCAGCACCTCGGCAGGGAAAGGAGATGGCTACACCTTC.

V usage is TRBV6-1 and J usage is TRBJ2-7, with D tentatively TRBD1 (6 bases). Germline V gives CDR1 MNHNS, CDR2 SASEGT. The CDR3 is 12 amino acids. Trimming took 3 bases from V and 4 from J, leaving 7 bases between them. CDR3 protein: CASSDGQYEQYF. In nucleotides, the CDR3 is TGTGCCAGCAGTGATGGACAGTACGAGCAGTACTTC.

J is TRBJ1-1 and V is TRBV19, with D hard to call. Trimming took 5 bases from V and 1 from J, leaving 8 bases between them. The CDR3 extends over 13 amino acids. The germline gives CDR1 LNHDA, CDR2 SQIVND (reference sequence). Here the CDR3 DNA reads TGTGCCAGTAGTGTCTATGGGAACACTGAAGCTTTCTTT. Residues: CASSVYGNTEAFF.

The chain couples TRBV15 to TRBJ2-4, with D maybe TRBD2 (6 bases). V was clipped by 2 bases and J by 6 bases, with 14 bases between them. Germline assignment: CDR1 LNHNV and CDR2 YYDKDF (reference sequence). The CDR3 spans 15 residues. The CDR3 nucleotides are TGTGCCACCAGCAGATCAACCGGGACTGTAAACATTCAGTACTTC. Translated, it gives CATSRSTGTVNIQYF. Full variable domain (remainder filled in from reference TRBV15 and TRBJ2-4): DAMVIQNPRYQVTQFGKPVTLSCSQTLNHNVMYWYQQKSSQAPKLLFHYYDKDFNNEADTPDNFQSRRPNTSFCFLDIRSPGLGDTAMYLCATSRSTGTVNIQYFGAGTRLSVL.

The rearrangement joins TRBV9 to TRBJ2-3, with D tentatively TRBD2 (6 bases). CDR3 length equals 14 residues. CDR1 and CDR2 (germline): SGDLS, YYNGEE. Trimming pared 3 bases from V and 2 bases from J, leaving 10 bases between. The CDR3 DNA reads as TGTGCCAGCAGCGAGGGGACTTTCACAGATACGCAGTATTTT. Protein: CASSEGTFTDTQYF.

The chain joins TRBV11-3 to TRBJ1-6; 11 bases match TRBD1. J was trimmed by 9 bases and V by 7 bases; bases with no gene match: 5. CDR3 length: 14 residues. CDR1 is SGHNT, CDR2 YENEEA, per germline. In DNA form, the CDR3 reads TGTGCCAGCACCGGGACAGGGGGAATTTCACCCCTCCACTTT. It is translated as CASTGTGGISPLHF.

The DNA of the CDR3 is TGTGCCAGCAGCCAGGACAGTACAAGCTCTGGAAACACCATATATTTT. This sequence encodes CASSQDSTSSGNTIYF. This chain uses TRBV7-2 with TRBJ1-3; the D gene is possibly TRBD1 (6 bases). The germline V gene has CDR1 SGHTA and CDR2 FQGNSA. This CDR3 spans 16 amino acids. Deletions cut 5 bases from V and 0 bases from J, with 14 bases between.

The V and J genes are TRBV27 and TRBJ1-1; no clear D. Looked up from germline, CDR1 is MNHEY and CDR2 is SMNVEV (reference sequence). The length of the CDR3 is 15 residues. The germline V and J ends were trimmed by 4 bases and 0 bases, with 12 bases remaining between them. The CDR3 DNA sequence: TGTGCCAGCAGTTCTGTCCAGGCTATGAACACTGAAGCTTTCTTT. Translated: CASSSVQAMNTEAFF.

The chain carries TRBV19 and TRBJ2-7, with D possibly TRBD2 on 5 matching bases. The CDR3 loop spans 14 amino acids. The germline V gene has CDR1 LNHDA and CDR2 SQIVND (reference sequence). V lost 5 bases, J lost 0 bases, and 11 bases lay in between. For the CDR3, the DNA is TGTGCCAGTAGTGCAACTGGGAGCTCCTACGAGCAGTACTTC. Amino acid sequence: CASSATGSSYEQYF. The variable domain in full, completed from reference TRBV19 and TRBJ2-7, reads DGGITQSPKYLFRKEGQNVTLSCEQNLNHDAMYWYRQDPGQGLRLIYYSQIVNDFQKGDIAEGYSVSREKKESFPLTVTSAQKNPTAFYLCASSATGSSYEQYFGPGTRLTVT.

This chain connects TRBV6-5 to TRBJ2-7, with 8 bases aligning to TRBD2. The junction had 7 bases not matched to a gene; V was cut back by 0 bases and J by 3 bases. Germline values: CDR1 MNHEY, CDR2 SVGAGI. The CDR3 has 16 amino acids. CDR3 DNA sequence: TGTGCCAGCAGTTACTCGCAAGCGGGAGCCCTCTACGAGCAGTACTTC. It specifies CASSYSQAGALYEQYF.